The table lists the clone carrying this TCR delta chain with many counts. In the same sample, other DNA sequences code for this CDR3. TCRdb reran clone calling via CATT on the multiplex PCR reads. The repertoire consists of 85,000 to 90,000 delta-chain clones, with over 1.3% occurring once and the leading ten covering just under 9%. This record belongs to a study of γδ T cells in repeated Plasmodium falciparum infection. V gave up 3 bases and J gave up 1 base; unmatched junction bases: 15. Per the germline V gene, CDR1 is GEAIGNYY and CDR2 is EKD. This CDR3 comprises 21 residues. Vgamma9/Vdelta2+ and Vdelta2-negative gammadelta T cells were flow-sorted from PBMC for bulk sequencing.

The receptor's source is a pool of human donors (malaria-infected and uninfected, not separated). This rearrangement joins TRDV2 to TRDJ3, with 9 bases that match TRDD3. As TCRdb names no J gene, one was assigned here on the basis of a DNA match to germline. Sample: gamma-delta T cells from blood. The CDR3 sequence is CACDSRLYWGTLSWDTRQMFF. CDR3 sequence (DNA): TGTGCCTGTGACTCCCGCCTGTACTGGGGGACTCTATCCTGGGACACCCGACAGATGTTTTTC.